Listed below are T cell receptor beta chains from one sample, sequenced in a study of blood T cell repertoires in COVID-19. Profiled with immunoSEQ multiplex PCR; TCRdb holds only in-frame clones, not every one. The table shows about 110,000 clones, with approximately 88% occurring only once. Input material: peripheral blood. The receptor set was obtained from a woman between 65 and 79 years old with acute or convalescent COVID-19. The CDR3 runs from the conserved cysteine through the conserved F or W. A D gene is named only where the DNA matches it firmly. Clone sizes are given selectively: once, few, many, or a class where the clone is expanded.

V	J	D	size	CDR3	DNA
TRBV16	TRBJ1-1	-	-	CASSQSRNPMNTEAFF	TGTGCCAGCAGCCAATCGCGGAACCCCATGAACACTGAAGCTTTCTTT
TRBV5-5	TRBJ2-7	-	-	CASSLQGYEQYF	TGTGCCAGCAGCTTACAGGGCTACGAGCAGTACTTC
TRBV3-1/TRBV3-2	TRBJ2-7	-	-	CASSQVPDSFYEQYF	TGTGCCAGCAGCCAAGTCCCGGACAGTTTCTACGAGCAGTACTTC
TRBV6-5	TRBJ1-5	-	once	CASHPDRWSDQPQHF	TGTGCCAGCCACCCTGACAGATGGAGTGATCAGCCCCAGCATTTT
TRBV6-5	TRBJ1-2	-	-	CASGTGWHLNGYTF	TGTGCCAGCGGTACAGGGTGGCACCTTAATGGCTACACCTTC
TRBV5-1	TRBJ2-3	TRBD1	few	CASSFVRQGATDTQYF	TGCGCCAGCAGCTTTGTAAGGCAGGGGGCTACAGATACGCAGTATTTT
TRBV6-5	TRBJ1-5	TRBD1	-	CASSRQGGDQPQHF	TGTGCCAGCAGTAGACAGGGTGGCGATCAGCCCCAGCATTTT
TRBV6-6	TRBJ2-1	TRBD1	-	CASSPSGQGGAEQFF	TGTGCCAGCAGTCCTTCGGGACAGGGCGGCGCTGAGCAGTTCTTC
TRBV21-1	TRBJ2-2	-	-	CASSAAHTGELFF	TGTGCCAGCAGCGCGGCCCACACCGGGGAGCTGTTTTTT
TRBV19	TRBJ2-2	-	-	CASNRANTGELFF	TGTGCCAGTAATCGAGCGAACACCGGGGAGCTGTTTTTT
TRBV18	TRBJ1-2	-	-	CASSPRGTNEASYTF	TGTGCCAGCTCACCACGCGGGACTAACGAGGCCAGCTACACCTTC
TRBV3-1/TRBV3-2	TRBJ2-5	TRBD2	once	CASSQGLAGLGETQYF	TGTGCCAGCAGCCAGGGACTAGCGGGGCTAGGGGAGACCCAGTACTTC
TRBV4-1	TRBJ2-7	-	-	CASSPQGKDYEQYF	TGCGCCAGCAGCCCGCAGGGGAAGGATTACGAGCAGTACTTC
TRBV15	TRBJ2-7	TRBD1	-	CATSRSGQGAVLDEQYF	TGTGCCACCAGCAGGTCCGGGCAGGGGGCGGTACTGGACGAGCAGTACTTC
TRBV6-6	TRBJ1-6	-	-	CASSRRSDNSPLHF	TGTGCCAGCAGTCGCAGGTCGGATAATTCACCCCTCCACTTT
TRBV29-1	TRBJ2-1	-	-	CSVDRSGNEQFF	TGCAGCGTTGACAGATCCGGGAATGAGCAGTTCTTC
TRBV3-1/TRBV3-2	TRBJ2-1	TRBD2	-	CASSQGSGGAREQFF	TGTGCCAGCAGCCAAGGGAGCGGGGGGGCCCGTGAGCAGTTCTTC
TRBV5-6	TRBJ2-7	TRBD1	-	CASSLEQGVRSYEQYF	TGTGCCAGCAGCTTGGAACAGGGGGTTAGGTCCTACGAGCAGTACTTC
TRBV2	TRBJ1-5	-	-	CASSLSNQPQHF	TGTGCCAGCAGTCTGTCGAATCAGCCCCAGCATTTT
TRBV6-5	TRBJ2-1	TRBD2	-	CASSSLLAGGPNEQFF	TGTGCCAGCAGTTCCCTACTAGCGGGGGGCCCGAATGAGCAGTTCTTC
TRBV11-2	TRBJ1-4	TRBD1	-	CASSLTGGVEKLFF	TGTGCCAGCAGTCTGACAGGGGGAGTTGAAAAACTGTTTTTT
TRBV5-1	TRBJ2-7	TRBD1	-	CASSSSGTGGYEQYF	TGCGCCAGCAGCTCCTCCGGGACAGGGGGCTACGAGCAGTACTTC
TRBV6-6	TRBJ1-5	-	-	CASSSGEGNQPQHF	TGTGCCAGCAGTTCGGGGGAAGGCAATCAGCCCCAGCATTTT
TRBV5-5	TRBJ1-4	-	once	CASSSETVNEKLFF	TGTGCCAGCAGCTCGGAGACAGTAAATGAAAAACTGTTTTTT
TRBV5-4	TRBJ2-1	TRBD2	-	CASSPKREGRGEQFF	TGTGCCAGCAGCCCCAAGCGGGAGGGGAGGGGGGAGCAGTTCTTC
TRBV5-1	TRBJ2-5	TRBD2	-	CASSSYGGVQETQYF	TGCGCCAGCAGCTCTTACGGGGGGGTCCAAGAGACCCAGTACTTC
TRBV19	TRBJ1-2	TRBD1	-	CASSIGAGGNRLDGYTF	TGTGCCAGTAGTATCGGGGCAGGGGGGAACCGCTTGGATGGCTACACCTTC
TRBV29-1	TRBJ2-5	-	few	CSAKDIHQETQYF	TGCAGCGCCAAGGACATCCACCAAGAGACCCAGTACTTC
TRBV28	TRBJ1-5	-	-	CASSLEGPQHF	TGTGCCAGCAGTCTGGAGGGGCCCCAGCATTTT
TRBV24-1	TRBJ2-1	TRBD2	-	CATSTGGRLNEQFF	TGTGCCACCAGCACGGGGGGGCGCTTGAATGAGCAGTTCTTC
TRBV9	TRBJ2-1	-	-	CASSLVGGINEQFF	TGTGCCAGCAGCCTGGTTGGGGGGATCAATGAGCAGTTCTTC